This TCR beta chain was profiled in a study of CD8 T cells in cerebrospinal fluid in Alzheimer's disease (dated by TCRdb to 2020 to 2021). In the study overall: The study used two single-cell methods, plate-based nested PCR sequencing and droplet-based sequencing, to evaluate clonal expansion of CSF T cells. The study examined whether cerebrospinal fluid from healthy elderly individuals and from patients with neurodegenerative disease contained clonally expanded T cells. CSF gene-expression analysis, which included Parkinson's disease patients, covered 20 to 30 samples in total. The droplet-based CSF analysis comparing patients with controls included 9 healthy controls (nearly 11,000 cells) and 9 patients with MCI or Alzheimer's disease (10,391 cells).

Libraries were built with 10x single-cell sequencing. CSF cells were profiled with 10X Genomics single-cell V(D)J and 5' gene-expression libraries. CSF single-cell TCR libraries were sequenced on an Illumina NextSeq550. On the study's bioinformatics: V(D)J reads were aligned to the vdj-GRCh38 alts ensemble 2.0.0 reference and processed with the Cell Ranger vdj pipeline. A clonotype was defined as a group of cell barcodes sharing the same set of productive CDR3 nucleotide sequences. Clonotype information was added to Seurat v3.0 gene-expression metadata to link clonality with transcriptional profiles. Any CSF cell with more than 1,800 genes, more than 7,500 UMIs or more than 10% mitochondrial reads was excluded. To find TCRs with known antigen specificity, CDR3-beta sequences were matched against VDJdb. Clone sharing was examined by network analysis using the R package qgraph, in which only TCRs with complete alpha and beta chains were included. Each entry corresponds to one CDR3 protein sequence from reads that TCRdb reprocessed, and DNA is not given. The V and J calls follow TCRdb's processing rather than the paper's. This sample's table contains some 1,000 distinct CDR3 sequences. Clones ranked in the top ten supply 16% of the sample.

The research as a whole found: It was cautioned by the authors that a causal link between EBV and Alzheimer's disease is not established by the detection of EBV-specific TCRs in CSF. Only samples with detectable clones went into the overall clonality comparison: 11 healthy, 5 MCI, 5 AD, and 6 PD. The EBV-specific clones were neither the most highly expanded clones nor enriched among patients. When data were pooled, 4 of 6 Alzheimer's patients but only 1 of 10 healthy subjects had a highly expanded clone, defined as at least 3% of TCRs. A higher percentage of TCRs was made up by the largest CSF clone in patients with MCI or Alzheimer's disease than in controls.

No count is recorded, though its frequency marks this clonotype as large (0.1 to 1%). Its antigen is still unknown. All participants were free of acute infectious disease and in good physical condition. For droplet-based sequencing, live CSF cells were sorted using a live/dead marker. CSF was obtained by lumbar puncture, and immune cells were pelleted by centrifugation at 300g. Each CSF sample was checked for red blood cells, and any sample showing blood contamination was excluded. CSF cells were cryopreserved in freezing medium, frozen overnight at -80 degrees C, and subsequently stored in liquid nitrogen. Before analysis, CSF samples were kept in storage for less than seven months. This clonotype was obtained from a human donor in good health. Sequencing was carried out using cerebrospinal fluid.

The encoded CDR3 is CASSLGLRGLGSDTQYF. The chain employs TRBV7-2 and TRBJ2-3; checking the TCRdb D call of TRBD1 is not possible without DNA. The germline V gene provides CDR1 SGHTA and CDR2 FQGNSA. There are 17 amino acids in the CDR3, from cysteine to phenylalanine inclusive. The DNA sequence is not available.